Each of the 27 T cell receptor beta chains below was sequenced from the same sample in a study of tumor-infiltrating lymphocytes in primary liver carcinoma. Scientists recovered RNA and DNA together from around 20-30 mg of unsorted bulk tissue. cDNA specific to TCR beta was made from around 450 ng of total RNA, with a constant-region primer employed for priming. TCR beta libraries came from three nested multiplex PCR rounds using slightly modified ARM-PCR. PCR rounds one and two used TRBV1-TRBV30 forward primers with a C-beta reverse primer for 10 cycles each. TCRdb recomputed calls from the multiplex PCR reads with MiXCR, one row per CDR3 protein. The repertoire has 84,000 or so distinct CDR3 sequences, 72% of them found once; the top ten carry just under 20%. The sample was liver tumor tissue from sampling region 1. Subset described: tumor region T1, superior pole. The receptors were gathered from a man between 40 and 49 years old with primary liver carcinoma and hepatitis B virus infection.

As for this clonotype: A read error may explain this, as a much larger clone is one base away. The J gene is TRBJ2-7, the V gene TRBV5-6, with 8 bases fitting TRBD2. V was clipped by 4 bases and J by 5 bases; unmatched bases: 14. Germline V gene lookup returns CDR1 SGHDT and CDR2 YYEEEE. This CDR3 has 16 residues. This CDR3 reads CASSLRRAGEKDEQYF. In DNA, the CDR3 is TGTGCCAGCAGCCTGAGGCGAGCGGGAGAAAAGGACGAGCAGTACTTC.

Concerning this clonotype: The conserved closing phenylalanine or tryptophan is absent in this CDR3, likely reflecting a read error. The chain recombines TRBV11-2 with TRBJ2-7; 9 positions agree with TRBD1. Germline V gene lookup returns CDR1 SGHAT and CDR2 FQNNGV. The CDR3 has 15 residues. The CDR3: CVSSSTGGRKYEQYL. CDR3 nucleotide sequence: TGTGTCAGCAGCTCTACAGGGGGCCGGAAGTACGAGCAGTACTTA.

As regards this clonotype: Possible read error: a much larger clone is one base away. The chain carries TRBV7-9 and TRBJ1-3; D perhaps matches TRBD1 (5 bases). In germline, CDR1 is SEHNR, CDR2 FQNEAQ (reference sequence). The CDR3 contains 14 residues. Trimming took off 5 bases at V and 11 bases at J, with 19 bases between the two ends. As DNA, the CDR3 is TGTGCCAGCAGCCCCATGACAGACGCTGCGGCCATATATTTT. It specifies CASSPMTDAAAIYF. The full variable domain, its missing parts supplied by reference TRBV7-9 and TRBJ1-3, is DTGVSQNPRHKITKRGQNVTFRCDPISEHNRLYWYRQTLGQGPEFLTYFQNEAQLEKSRLLSDRFSAERPKGSFSTLEIQRTEQGDSAMYLCASSPMTDAAAIYFGEGSWLTVV.

Notes on this clonotype: The junction does not match germline at one end; this may be a read error. The rearrangement joins TRBV11-2 to TRBJ2-5, with D perhaps TRBD2 (6 bases). The CDR3 is 15 amino acids. Germline V gives CDR1 SGHAT, CDR2 FQNNGV. CDR3 region: CASSLDYNVQETLYF. The CDR3 DNA reads TGTGCTAGCAGCTTGGACTACAACGTACAAGAGACCCTGTACTTC.

In this sample, this clonotype turned up many times. The rearrangement uses TRBV4-1 and TRBJ2-7; no clear D. The CDR3 runs 15 residues. Trimming removed 4 bases at V and 6 bases at J, with 19 bases between. Looked up from germline, CDR1 is MGHRA and CDR2 is YSYEKL. The CDR3 loop reads CASSRDLASTSEQYF. CDR3 sequence (DNA): TGCGCCAGCAGCCGGGATTTAGCATCCACATCCGAGCAGTACTTC.

Concerning this clonotype: In this CDR3 the conserved last residue, phenylalanine or tryptophan, is missing, so a read error is likely. The V gene is TRBV18, the J gene TRBJ2-7, with TRBD2 as a possible D gene (7 bases). V lost 1 base and J 4 bases, leaving 14 bases between the germline ends. The CDR3 is 15 amino acids. Germline V lookup: CDR1 KGHSH, CDR2 LQKENI. In DNA form, the CDR3 reads TGTGCCAGCTCACCACTAGGGGGGGCTCGGTACGAGCAGTACTTA. Translated, it gives CASSPLGGARYEQYL.

Points on this clonotype: At one boundary the junction diverges from the germline segment, which might be a read error. The chain employs TRBV4-1 and TRBJ1-5; the D is unclear. This CDR3 is built from 15 residues. Germline CDR1 and CDR2: MGHRA and YSYEKL. The CDR3 DNA is TGCGCCAGCAACCAAGATGGAGGGAGTAATCAGCCCCAGCATTTT. This gives the protein CASNQDGGSNQPQHF.

This clonotype was counted a single time. The V call is TRBV6-1, the J call TRBJ2-3; 9 bases line up with TRBD1. Germline CDR1 MNHNS, CDR2 SASEGT. After removal of 7 bases from V and 8 bases from J, the junction contained 13 bases not matched to a gene. This CDR3 is built from 15 residues. CDR3 DNA sequence: TGTGCCAGCACCCCCCTGGACAGGGGCGAAGGTACGCAGTATTTT. It specifies CASTPLDRGEGTQYF.

Worth noting for this clonotype: A junction end diverges from the germline sequence, so it may reflect a read error. The chain couples TRBV6-1 to TRBJ2-3, with D perhaps TRBD2 (5 bases). Germline values: CDR1 MNHNS, CDR2 SASEGT. The CDR3 length is 14 residues. CDR3 coding DNA: TGTGCCAGCGGTGAAGTGGACTTTTATGATACTCAGTATTTT. This translates into CASGEVDFYDTQYF.

In the case of this clonotype: A read error is likely, as this CDR3 ends without the conserved phenylalanine or tryptophan. Because the CDR3's place on the DNA is in doubt, the DNA is left out and the CDR3 is given as listed by TCRdb. This chain joins TRBV11-2 and TRBJ2-7; the DNA was not used to check the table's D call, TRBD1. Counting both end residues, the CDR3 totals 15 amino acids. Germline V gene lookup returns CDR1 SGHAT and CDR2 FQNNGV. This CDR3 is CASSATGGRRYEQYL.

In this sample, this clonotype turned up a few times. A junction end diverges from the germline sequence, so it may reflect a read error. The chain's CDR3 is CASSSGSGGPGETQYF. The CDR3 DNA sequence: TGTGCCAGCAGCTCAGGGAGTGGCGGCCCGGGGGAGACTCAGTACTTC. The chain couples TRBV11-2 to TRBJ2-5, with D maybe TRBD2 (6 bases). Germline V gene lookup returns CDR1 SGHAT and CDR2 FQNNGV. This CDR3 has 16 residues. The full variable domain, with the rest looked up from reference TRBV11-2 and TRBJ2-5, is EAGVAQSPRYKIIEKRQSVAFWCNPISGHATLYWYQQILGQGPKLLIQFQNNGVVDDSQLPKDRFSAERLKGVDSTLKIQPAKLEDSAVYLCASSSGSGGPGETQYFGPGTRLLVL.

Points on this clonotype: Mismatch with germline at one junction end may stem from a read error. The J gene is TRBJ1-2, the V gene TRBV7-9, with 8 positions matching TRBD1. Germline loops: CDR1 SEHNR, CDR2 FQNEAQ (reference sequence). The CDR3 is 12 amino acids. DNA for the CDR3: TGTGCCAGCAGCCCCGGGACAGGTGGCCACACTTTC. Protein sequence: CASSPGTGGHTF.

In the case of this clonotype: The junction and the germline gene differ at one end; a read error may be behind it. The chain combines TRBV7-9 with TRBJ2-2; TRBD2 matches at 7 bases. Looked up from germline, CDR1 is SEHNR and CDR2 is FQNEAQ (reference sequence). This CDR3 region has 16 residues. CDR3 loop: CTSSPPSGVSAGGLFF. CDR3 nucleotide sequence: TGTACCAGCAGCCCCCCTAGCGGAGTTTCGGCCGGGGGGCTGTTTTTT.

About this clonotype: A read error may account for a junction end that differs from germline. CDR3 DNA: TGTGCCAGTAGCCAGAAGAGAGGGGGCGGAGGTAACACTAAAGCTTTCTTT. Its translation: CASSQKRGGGGNTKAFF. The chain joins TRBV5-1 to TRBJ1-1; 7 bases match TRBD1. Per the germline V gene, CDR1 is SGHRS and CDR2 is YFSETQ. The CDR3 extends over 17 amino acids.

In the case of this clonotype: A much larger clone differs from this one at a single base, so this may be a read error. The chain combines TRBV6-5 with TRBJ2-5, with TRBD2 identical over 8 bases. The CDR3 loop spans 13 amino acids. Trimming cost V 11 bases and J 4 bases; bases outside gene matches: 9. The germline CDR1 and CDR2 sequences are MNHEY and SVGAGI. The CDR3 DNA follows: TGTGCCGGCAACGGGAGGGGTGGAGAGACCCAGTACTTC. Amino acids: CAGNGRGGETQYF.

This clonotype has at least ten counts. This chain uses TRBV25-1 with TRBJ2-7, with 9 positions matching TRBD1. Germline values: CDR1 MGHDK, CDR2 SYGVNS. The junction had 12 bases not matched to a gene; V was cut back by 4 bases and J by 5 bases. The CDR3 loop spans 16 amino acids. The CDR3 DNA follows: TGTGCCAGCAGTGCCCTGCCGGGACAGGGTTGGAACGAGCAGTACTTC. This encodes CASSALPGQGWNEQYF.

This clonotype was seen just once. A much larger clonotype is one base distant, so this may be a read error. This sequence joins TRBV5-1 and TRBJ1-1, with D possibly matching TRBD1 (5 bases). Looked up from germline, CDR1 is SGHRS and CDR2 is YFSETQ. The CDR3 is 16 amino acids. CDR3 protein: CGSSLEPGLGNTEAFF. In DNA form, the CDR3 reads TGCGGCAGCAGCTTGGAACCGGGACTTGGGAACACTGAAGCTTTCTTT.

About this clonotype itself: The CDR3 does not end in the conserved phenylalanine or tryptophan, so this is likely a read error. In DNA, the CDR3 is TGTGTCAGCAGCTCAGGGAGTAGCGGCCCGGGGGAGACCCAGTACTAC. Translation gives CVSSSGSSGPGETQYY. The V gene is TRBV11-2, the J gene TRBJ2-5; D may be TRBD2 (6 bases). The CDR3 sequence is 16 residues long. The V gene's germline CDR1 is SGHAT and CDR2 FQNNGV.

Comment on this clonotype: The junction shows a germline mismatch at one end, possibly a read error. The genes are TRBV6-1 and TRBJ2-2; possible D gene TRBD2, 5 bases. The CDR3 extends over 12 amino acids. In germline, CDR1 is MNHNS, CDR2 SASEGT. CDR3 region: CASRLDTGELFF. The CDR3 coding sequence is TGTGCCAGCAGGCTCGACACCGGGGAGCTATTTTTT.

This clonotype has just a few counts. The final CDR3 position lacks the conserved phenylalanine or tryptophan, pointing to a likely read error. Because the CDR3's place on the DNA is in doubt, the DNA is left out and the CDR3 is given as listed by TCRdb. The rearrangement uses TRBV28 and TRBJ2-1; the table names TRBD1, a call not compared with the DNA. Per the germline V gene, CDR1 is MDHEN and CDR2 is SYDVKM. The CDR3 is 12 amino acids long, termini counted. Here the CDR3 reads CASSVAGTEQSL.

A single count supports this clonotype. At one end the junction does not follow the germline gene, possibly because of a read error. The chain employs TRBV12-3 or TRBV12-4 and TRBJ2-1; D not resolved. The CDR3 is 12 residues long. CDR3 bases: TGTACCAGCAGCTTACCGACCCTTGAACAGTTCTTC. It specifies CTSSLPTLEQFF.

This chain connects TRBV29-1 to TRBJ2-7; possible D gene TRBD2, 6 bases. Trimming took 6 bases from V and 5 from J, leaving 17 bases between them. The CDR3 runs to 13 residues. The germline V gene has CDR1 SQVTM and CDR2 ANQGSEA. CDR3 bases: TGCAGCGTCGGGCGGGGCAATAATGACGAGCAGTACTTC. Translated: CSVGRGNNDEQYF.

To note about this clonotype: The CDR3 ends on some other residue instead of the conserved phenylalanine or tryptophan, so this is likely a read error. The rearrangement links TRBV28 to TRBJ2-7; D is undetermined. Germline V CDR1 and CDR2: MDHEN, SYDVKM. This CDR3 is 14 amino acids long. CDR3 DNA: TGTGCCAGCAGACCCCCGGAACAGCCCTACAAGCAGTACTTA. Residues: CASRPPEQPYKQYL.

V usage is TRBV4-2 and J usage is TRBJ2-1; possibly TRBD1 or TRBD2 for D (5 bases each). Germline loops: CDR1 LGHNA, CDR2 YNFKEQ. Trimming took off 3 bases at V and 10 bases at J, with 19 bases between the two ends. The CDR3 is made up of 15 amino acids. CDR3 DNA sequence: TGTGCCAGCAGCCATGGGGATGTGGGGGTGGGCGAGCAGTTCTTC. Its translation: CASSHGDVGVGEQFF.

About this clonotype itself: Relative to the germline gene, one junction end is altered; a read error may explain this. The J gene is TRBJ2-5, the V gene TRBV29-1; D unresolved. This CDR3 has 10 residues. CDR1 is SQVTM and CDR2 is ANQGSEA in the germline V gene. CDR3 nucleotide sequence: TGCAGCGTTGACCAAGAGACCCTGTACTTT. Translated, it gives CSVDQETLYF.

Regarding this clonotype: The CDR3 end shows no conserved phenylalanine or tryptophan, and so a read error is likely. The chain uses TRBV29-1 and TRBJ2-3; D is perhaps TRBD2 (5 bases). With 1 base removed from V and 0 bases from J, the gap between germline ends came to 11 bases. Germline CDR1 SQVTM, CDR2 ANQGSEA. There are 15 residues in the CDR3. Written as DNA, the CDR3 is TGCAGCGTTGAAGGTAACGGGGAGAGCACAGATACGCAGTATTTA. Translating it yields CSVEGNGESTDTQYL.

The rearrangement links TRBV6-5 to TRBJ1-2; tentative D call: TRBD1 (5 bases). The CDR3 is 15 amino acids. V gave up 9 bases and J gave up 4 bases, with 21 bases separating them. Germline V gene data show CDR1 as MNHEY and CDR2 as SVGAGI. The CDR3: CASSAFWTRGYGYTF. CDR3 DNA sequence: TGTGCCAGTAGCGCTTTTTGGACAAGGGGCTATGGCTACACCTTC.